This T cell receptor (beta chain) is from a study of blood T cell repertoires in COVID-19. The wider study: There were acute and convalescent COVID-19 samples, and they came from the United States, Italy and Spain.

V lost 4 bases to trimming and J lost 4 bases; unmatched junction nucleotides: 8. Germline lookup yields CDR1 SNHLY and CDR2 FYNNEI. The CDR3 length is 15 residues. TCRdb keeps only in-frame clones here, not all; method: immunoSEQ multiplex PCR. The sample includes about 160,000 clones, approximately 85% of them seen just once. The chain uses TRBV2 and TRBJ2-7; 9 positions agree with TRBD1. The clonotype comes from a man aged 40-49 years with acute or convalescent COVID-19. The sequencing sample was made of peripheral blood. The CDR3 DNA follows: TGTGCCAGCAGTGGCCAGGGTGGACAGGGGTACGAGCAGTACTTC. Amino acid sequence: CASSGQGGQGYEQYF.